The 10 T cell receptor beta chains presented below share a single source sample, sequenced in a study of post-analysis software for immune sequencing data. General study findings and limits: About 5 TRBV segments appeared more often in patients than in controls, and TRBV5-6, TRBV5-1 and TRBV20-1 were among these.

TCR beta libraries were prepared from cDNA with unique molecular identifiers. Via MiXCR, TCRdb re-called the PCR reads, giving one row per CDR3 protein. Among under 200,000 distinct CDR3 sequences listed, 29% were seen once. Antigens for these TCRs are unknown. Material for sequencing was blood. These receptors all come from a girl aged 2 to 17 with multiple sclerosis.

This clonotype was picked up a small number of times. The gene calls are TRBV19 and TRBJ2-3, with D unclear. The CDR3 totals 13 residues. Looked up from germline, CDR1 is LNHDA and CDR2 is SQIVND (reference sequence). V lost 0 bases to trimming and J lost 9 bases, with 10 bases between them. In DNA, the CDR3 is TGTGCCAGTAGTATAGATCGACTGGGGACGCAGTATTTT. This codes for CASSIDRLGTQYF.

This clonotype was recorded at least ten times. The genes are TRBV24-1 and TRBJ2-5, with 10 nucleotides matching TRBD1. Germline CDR1 is KGHDR and CDR2 is SFDVKD. CDR3 size: 16 residues. The V gene end was trimmed by 3 bases and the J gene end by 1 base; junction bases not matched to a gene: 4. The CDR3 protein is CATSDPGQGSQETQYF. DNA for the CDR3: TGTGCCACCAGTGATCCGGGACAGGGGTCCCAAGAGACCCAGTACTTC.

The chain uses TRBV10-2 and TRBJ2-2; 7 nucleotides agree with TRBD1. Germline CDR1 is WSHSY and CDR2 is SAAADI. J was trimmed by 5 bases and V by 4 bases; bases with no gene match: 4. The CDR3 runs 14 residues. DNA for the CDR3: TGCGCCAGCAGTGCGACAGGGTGGACCGGGGAGCTGTTTTTT. Translation gives CASSATGWTGELFF.

This sequence joins TRBV27 and TRBJ2-1, with a tentative D call TRBD2 (6 bases). The V and J ends lost 3 bases and 15 bases respectively, with 18 bases between them. The CDR3 totals 13 residues. CDR1 is MNHEY and CDR2 is SMNVEV in the germline V gene (reference sequence). This chain's CDR3 is CASSLVWRGPVFF. As DNA, the CDR3 is TGTGCCAGCAGTTTGGTTTGGCGGGGTCCTGTGTTCTTC.

This clonotype was picked up many times. The V gene is TRBV4-1, the J gene TRBJ2-1; 8 bases are a match to TRBD1. Germline V lookup: CDR1 MGHRA, CDR2 YSYEKL. The junction had 5 bases not matched to a gene; V was cut back by 0 bases and J by 7 bases. CDR3 length: 15 residues. CDR3 protein: CASSQERTGRNEQFF. CDR3 sequence (DNA): TGCGCCAGCAGCCAAGAGCGGACAGGGAGGAATGAGCAGTTCTTC.

The chain uses TRBV11-2 and TRBJ2-1, with D unresolved. The J call may be mistaken, given a closer DNA end match to TRBJ2-7. This CDR3 contains 13 residues. Germline assignment: CDR1 SGHAT and CDR2 FQNNGV. The CDR3 loop reads CASSYISYNEQYF. DNA of the CDR3: TGTGCCAGCAGCTATATTTCCTACAATGAGCAGTACTTC.

With respect to this clonotype: A much larger clone differs from this one at a single base, so this may be a read error. The gene calls are TRBV25-1 and TRBJ2-1; tentatively, D is TRBD2 (6 bases). The CDR3 runs 16 residues. Germline lookup yields CDR1 MGHDK and CDR2 SYGVNS. The CDR3 loop reads CASRTDMGLSNNEQFF. The CDR3 DNA reads TGTGCCAGCAGAACAGACATGGGACTCTCCAACAATGAGCAGTTCTTC.

This clonotype was seen ten or more times. The V call is TRBV20-1, the J call TRBJ2-3; 7 bases are shared with TRBD1. The V and J ends lost 7 bases and 1 base, in that order; junction bases with no gene match: 8. The CDR3 sequence is 14 residues long. Germline V lookup: CDR1 DFQATT, CDR2 SNEGSKA (reference sequence). Written as DNA, the CDR3 is TGCAGTGTTAGCTCCGGGACAGGCACAGATACGCAGTATTTT. Its translation is CSVSSGTGTDTQYF.

About this clonotype itself: At one of its ends the junction is not consistent with the germline gene, which may arise from a read error. The CDR3 DNA reads as TGCGCCAGCAGCTGGGGACAGGGCCCCGAGACCAAGTACTTC. It codes for CASSWGQGPETKYF. The V and J genes are TRBV5-1 and TRBJ2-5, with TRBD1 matching 9 bases. Germline assignment: CDR1 SGHRS and CDR2 YFSETQ. The CDR3 sequence is 14 residues long.

The sample holds many counts of this clonotype. The gene calls are TRBV6-2 or TRBV6-3 and TRBJ2-3; TRBD1 might be the D (6 bases). The CDR3 has 15 amino acids. CDR1 and CDR2 (germline): MNHEY, SVGEGT. Trimming pared 2 bases from V and 5 bases from J, leaving 14 bases between. The CDR3 DNA reads TGTGCCAGCAGTTACGGAGGACAGCATTTAGATACGCAGTATTTT. Amino acids: CASSYGGQHLDTQYF.